The clone carrying this TCR beta chain turned up a few times. This entry is derived from a study of blood T cell repertoires in COVID-19. Study overall: COVID-19 samples collected from the United States, Italy and Spain covered acute and convalescent phases. Sample material is recorded as cDNA or gDNA derived from T cells, B-cell-depleted T cells, or PBMCs.

Per the original methods: Estimation of nucleated cell counts relied on the amplification of reference gene primers. Measured with immunoSEQ multiplex PCR; TCRdb has only the in-frame clones, and not every one. V, J and clone size are those of that table, while D and trimming were read from the DNA. Among roughly 290,000 clones, 75% to 90% were seen once, and the ten largest hold approximately 0.84%. Trimming took 4 bases from V and 2 from J, leaving 21 bases between them. The germline V gene has CDR1 LNHDA and CDR2 SQIVND (reference sequence). The CDR3 sequence is 18 residues long. This receptor was taken from a man aged 30 to 45 with acute or convalescent COVID-19. V usage is TRBV19 and J usage is TRBJ1-5; tentatively, D is TRBD1 (6 bases). Sample: peripheral blood. The CDR3 region has the DNA TGTGCCAGTAGTACCAGGACAGCCCAGGGAAGGGGCAATCAGCCCCAGCATTTT. Translation: CASSTRTAQGRGNQPQHF.